The 14 T cell receptor beta chains reported below all come from one sample, sequenced in a study of T cells in Graves' hyperthyroidism and ophthalmopathy. TCR beta CDR3 regions were amplified from RNA transcripts. First-round RT-PCR of the TCR CDR3 relied on the HTBI primer set. TCRdb independently ran MiXCR on the multiplex PCR reads; one entry per CDR3 protein. The sample has fewer than 350,000 distinct CDR3 sequences, about 16% seen once. Sequenced sample: blood. The source is a woman aged 45 to 65 with Graves' hyperthyroidism that later progressed to Graves' ophthalmopathy.

This clonotype was observed many times. This chain connects TRBV28 to TRBJ2-5; the D call may be TRBD1 or TRBD2 (6 bases each). The CDR3 runs 16 residues. From germline, CDR1 is MDHEN and CDR2 SYDVKM. Trimming shortened V by 4 bases and J by 3 bases, and 18 bases separated the two germline ends. The CDR3 region has the DNA TGTGCCAGCAGTTGGGGGGACCAGGGGAGAAAAGAGACCCAGTACTTC. It translates to CASSWGDQGRKETQYF.

In its sample, this clonotype was seen many times. V and J are TRBV13 and TRBJ2-1; tentative D call: TRBD2 (7 bases). The CDR3 contains 13 residues. The V and J ends lost 2 bases and 9 bases respectively, with 11 bases between them. Germline CDR1 PRHDT, CDR2 FYEKMQ (reference sequence). In DNA, the CDR3 is TGTGCCAGCAGCTTATTGGCGGGGGCTGAGCAGTTCTTC. Protein: CASSLLAGAEQFF.

This CDR3 reads CAWSPTGSGGGWNEQFF. Written as DNA, the CDR3 is TGTGCCTGGAGTCCAACAGGTAGCGGGGGGGGATGGAATGAGCAGTTCTTC. The rearrangement joins TRBV30 to TRBJ2-1; TRBD2 matches 11 bases. The CDR3 length is 17 residues. CDR1 and CDR2 (germline): GTSNPN, SVGIG (reference sequence). Losses at the gene ends were 2 bases for V and 7 bases for J; bases not matched to a gene: 13.

This clonotype was found many times. CDR3 in amino acids: CASSRRGQGNNEQFF. In DNA form, the CDR3 reads TGTGCCAGCTCCCGGAGGGGACAGGGAAACAATGAGCAGTTCTTC. The V and J genes are TRBV18 and TRBJ2-1; 9 bases are shared with TRBD1. Unmatched junction bases numbered 8, after V lost 6 bases and J lost 5 bases. The germline CDR1 and CDR2 sequences are KGHSH and LQKENI. The CDR3 extends over 15 amino acids. Based on the CDR3 plus reference TRBV18 and TRBJ2-1, the full variable domain is NAGVMQNPRHLVRRRGQEARLRCSPMKGHSHVYWYRQLPEEGLKFMVYLQKENIIDESGMPKERFSAEFPKEGPSILRIQQVVRGDSAAYFCASSRRGQGNNEQFFGPGTRLTVL.

This clonotype was detected a few times. The chain links TRBV20-1 to TRBJ2-7; 10 positions match TRBD2. The CDR3 sequence is 13 residues long. The germline V gene encodes CDR1 DFQATT and CDR2 SNEGSKA (reference sequence). J lost 5 bases, V lost 6 bases, and 7 bases had no gene match. The CDR3 protein is CSALQGLANEQYF. The DNA for the CDR3 is TGCAGTGCCCTGCAGGGACTAGCGAACGAGCAGTACTTC.

This clonotype was recorded many times. V is TRBV29-1 and J is TRBJ1-1; 7 nucleotides line up with TRBD1. The V gene's germline CDR1 is SQVTM and CDR2 ANQGSEA. The CDR3 has 15 amino acids. V dropped 4 bases and J dropped 7; count of bases not matched to a gene: 15. The CDR3 region has the DNA TGCAGCGTTGTAGACAGGGCGGGAGGAGTTGGTGAAGCTTTCTTT. The encoded protein is CSVVDRAGGVGEAFF.

The CDR3 bases are TGTGCCAGCAGTGAATTCTTTGGGGTTACGAGCGAGAGGAGCGATGAGCAGTTCTTC. Residues: CASSEFFGVTSERSDEQFF. The genes are TRBV25-1 and TRBJ2-1; D not resolved. V shed 1 base and J shed 8 bases, with 27 bases lying between them. CDR1 and CDR2 (germline): MGHDK, SYGVNS. This CDR3 comprises 19 residues.

For this clonotype: This may stem from a read error, because a much larger clone lies one nucleotide away. This chain joins TRBV6-2 or TRBV6-3 and TRBJ1-2, with 9 bases lining up with TRBD1. In germline, CDR1 is MNHEY, CDR2 SVGEGT. V was pared by 9 bases and J by 9 bases, with 11 bases of the junction left unmatched. CDR3 length: 13 residues. For the CDR3, the DNA is TGTGCCAGTTACTGGGACAGGGCTTATAGCTACACCTTC. This sequence encodes CASYWDRAYSYTF.

At least ten counts were recorded for this clonotype. V is TRBV24-1 and J is TRBJ1-2; D may be TRBD1 (5 bases). The CDR3 runs 12 residues. The germline V and J ends were trimmed by 10 bases and 3 bases, with 11 bases remaining between them. Per the germline V gene, CDR1 is KGHDR and CDR2 is SFDVKD. DNA of the CDR3: TGTGCCACACCCGGGACGGACTATGGCTACACCTTC. It specifies CATPGTDYGYTF.

This clonotype was recorded at least ten times. The J gene is TRBJ2-3, the V gene TRBV6-1; 10 bases map to TRBD2. There are 15 residues in the CDR3. V dropped 8 bases and J dropped 3; count of bases not matched to a gene: 8. Germline CDR1 is MNHNS and CDR2 is SASEGT. The DNA for the CDR3 is TGTGCCAGCTCCGCGACTAGCGGGTGGACAGATACGCAGTATTTT. It codes for CASSATSGWTDTQYF.

The V call is TRBV5-1, the J call TRBJ2-5; 8 bases align to TRBD2. With V trimmed by 0 bases and J by 1 base, 2 bases remained unmatched. From germline, CDR1 is SGHRS and CDR2 YFSETQ. The CDR3 is made up of 15 amino acids. The CDR3 spells CASSLAGTSQETQYF. The CDR3 region has the DNA TGCGCCAGCAGCTTGGCCGGGACTAGCCAAGAGACCCAGTACTTC.

This clonotype was recorded many times. V gene TRBV11-2 combines with J gene TRBJ2-7, with a weak D call TRBD1 (6 bases). The CDR3 is 15 residues long. CDR1 and CDR2 (germline): SGHAT, FQNNGV. Between the trimmed V and J ends, which lost 1 base and 3 bases, there was a span of 13 bases. The CDR3 nucleotides read TGTGCCAGCAGCTTAGCTACAGGGAATTTCTACGAGCAGTACTTC. Amino acid sequence: CASSLATGNFYEQYF. Full variable domain (rest looked up from reference TRBV11-2 and TRBJ2-7): EAGVAQSPRYKIIEKRQSVAFWCNPISGHATLYWYQQILGQGPKLLIQFQNNGVVDDSQLPKDRFSAERLKGVDSTLKIQPAKLEDSAVYLCASSLATGNFYEQYFGPGTRLTVT.

This clonotype was picked up many times. The CDR3 region is CASSLVEDLSSYNSPLHF. The CDR3 DNA reads TGTGCCAGCAGTTTAGTGGAGGACCTTAGCTCCTATAATTCACCCCTCCACTTT. The V call is TRBV28, the J call TRBJ1-6; D gene uncertain. Trimming cost V 2 bases and J 0 bases, with 14 bases left between them. CDR3 size: 18 residues. The germline V gene has CDR1 MDHEN and CDR2 SYDVKM.

This clonotype was observed at least ten times. The V gene is TRBV2, the J gene TRBJ2-1; 10 nucleotides align to TRBD2. The CDR3 consists of 16 residues. With 5 bases clipped from V and 1 base from J, the junction kept 5 bases outside the gene matches. CDR1 is SNHLY and CDR2 is FYNNEI in the germline V gene. In nucleotides, the CDR3 is TGTGCCAGCAGTCGGGTAGCGGGAGGATCCTACAATGAGCAGTTCTTC. It encodes CASSRVAGGSYNEQFF.